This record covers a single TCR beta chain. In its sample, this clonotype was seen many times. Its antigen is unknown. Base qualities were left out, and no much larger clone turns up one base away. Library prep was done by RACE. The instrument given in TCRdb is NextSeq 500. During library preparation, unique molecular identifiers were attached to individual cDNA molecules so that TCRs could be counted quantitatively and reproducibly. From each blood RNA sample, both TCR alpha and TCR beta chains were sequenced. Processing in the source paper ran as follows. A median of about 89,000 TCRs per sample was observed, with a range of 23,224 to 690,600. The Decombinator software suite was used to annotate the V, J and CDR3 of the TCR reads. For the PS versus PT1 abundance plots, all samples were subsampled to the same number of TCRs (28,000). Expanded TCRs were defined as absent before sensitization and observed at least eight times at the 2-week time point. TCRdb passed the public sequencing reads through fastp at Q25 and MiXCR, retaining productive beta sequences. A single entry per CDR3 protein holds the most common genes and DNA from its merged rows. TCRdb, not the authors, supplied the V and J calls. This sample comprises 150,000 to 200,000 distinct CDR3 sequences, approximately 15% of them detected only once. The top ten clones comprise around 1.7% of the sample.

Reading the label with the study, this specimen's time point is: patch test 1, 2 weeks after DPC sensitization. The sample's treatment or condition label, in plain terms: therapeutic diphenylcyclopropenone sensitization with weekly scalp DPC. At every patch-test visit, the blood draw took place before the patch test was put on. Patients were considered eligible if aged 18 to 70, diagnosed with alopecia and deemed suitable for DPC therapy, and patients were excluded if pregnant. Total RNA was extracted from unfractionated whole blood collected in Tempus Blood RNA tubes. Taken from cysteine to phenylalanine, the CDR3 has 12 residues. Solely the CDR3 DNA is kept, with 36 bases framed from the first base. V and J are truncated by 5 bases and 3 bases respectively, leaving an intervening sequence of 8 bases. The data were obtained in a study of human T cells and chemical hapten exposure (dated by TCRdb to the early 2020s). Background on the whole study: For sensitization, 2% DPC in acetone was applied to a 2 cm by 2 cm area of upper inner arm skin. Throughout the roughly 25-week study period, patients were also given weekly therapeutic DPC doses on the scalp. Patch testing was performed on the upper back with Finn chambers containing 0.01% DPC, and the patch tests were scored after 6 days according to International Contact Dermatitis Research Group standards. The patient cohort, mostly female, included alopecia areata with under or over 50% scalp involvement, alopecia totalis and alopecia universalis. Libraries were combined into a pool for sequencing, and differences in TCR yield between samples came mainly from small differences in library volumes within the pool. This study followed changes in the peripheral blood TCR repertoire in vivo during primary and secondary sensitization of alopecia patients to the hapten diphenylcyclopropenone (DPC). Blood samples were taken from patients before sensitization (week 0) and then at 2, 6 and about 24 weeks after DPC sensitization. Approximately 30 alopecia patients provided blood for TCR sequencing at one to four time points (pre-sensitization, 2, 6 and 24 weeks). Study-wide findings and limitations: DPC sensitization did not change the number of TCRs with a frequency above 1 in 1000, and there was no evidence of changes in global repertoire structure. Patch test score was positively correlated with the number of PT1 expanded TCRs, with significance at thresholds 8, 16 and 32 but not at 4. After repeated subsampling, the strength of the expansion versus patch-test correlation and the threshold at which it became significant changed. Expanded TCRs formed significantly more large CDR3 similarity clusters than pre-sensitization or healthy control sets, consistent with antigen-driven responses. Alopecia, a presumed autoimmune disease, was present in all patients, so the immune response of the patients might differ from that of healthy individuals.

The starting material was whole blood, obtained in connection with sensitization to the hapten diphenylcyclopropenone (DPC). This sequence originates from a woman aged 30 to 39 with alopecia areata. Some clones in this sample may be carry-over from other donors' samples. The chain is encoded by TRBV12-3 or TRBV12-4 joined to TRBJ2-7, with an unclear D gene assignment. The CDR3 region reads CASSRLSYEQYF. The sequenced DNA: TGTGCCAGCAGTCGTTTAAGCTACGAGCAGTACTTC.